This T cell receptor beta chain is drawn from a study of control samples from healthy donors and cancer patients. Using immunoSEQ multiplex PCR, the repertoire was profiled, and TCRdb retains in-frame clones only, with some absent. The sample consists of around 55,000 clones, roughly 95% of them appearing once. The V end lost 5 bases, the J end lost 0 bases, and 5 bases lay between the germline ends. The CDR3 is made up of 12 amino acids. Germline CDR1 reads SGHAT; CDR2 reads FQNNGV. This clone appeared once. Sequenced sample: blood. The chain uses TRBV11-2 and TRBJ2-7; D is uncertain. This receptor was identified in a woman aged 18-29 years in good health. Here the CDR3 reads CASSRISYEQYF. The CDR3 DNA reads TGTGCCAGCAGCCGTATCTCCTACGAGCAGTACTTC.